The 27 T cell receptor beta chains in this list originate from one sample, sequenced in a study of blood T cells in healthy people across ages. Primed by a sample-barcoded 5' primer and a J-beta primer mix, a second PCR proceeded for 7 to 11 cycles. TCRdb re-called the 5' RACE reads with MiXCR, one entry per CDR3 protein. This table holds roughly 1,100,000 distinct CDR3 sequences, around 27% found once. This same sample was also part of a study on T cells of mothers and their children.

Sequencing was carried out using blood. These receptors originate from a girl aged 2 to 9 in good health.

This clonotype was picked up a small number of times. The chain combines TRBV7-6 with TRBJ2-5, with a tentative D call TRBD1 (6 bases). This CDR3 is built from 15 residues. Per germline, CDR1 SGHVS and CDR2 FNYEAQ. V dropped 5 bases and J dropped 0 bases, with 13 bases sitting between them. This CDR3 is CASSRLGQNQETQYF. CDR3 DNA: TGTGCCAGCAGCCGCCTTGGACAGAACCAAGAGACCCAGTACTTC.

This clonotype turned up a few times. The chain links TRBV6-1 to TRBJ2-3; 10 bases line up with TRBD2. The CDR3 covers 16 residues. Germline CDR1 MNHNS, CDR2 SASEGT. V lost 5 bases, J lost 0 bases, and 5 bases stayed unmatched. CDR3 residues: CASSLLAGDSTDTQYF. Written as DNA, the CDR3 is TGTGCCAGCAGTCTCCTAGCGGGGGATAGCACAGATACGCAGTATTTT.

This clonotype came up a few times. The chain carries TRBV6-6 and TRBJ2-7; D gene unclear. The CDR3 spans 13 residues. V shed 0 bases and J shed 6 bases, with 9 bases lying between them. The germline gives CDR1 MNHNY, CDR2 SVGAGI (reference sequence). CDR3 coding DNA: TGTGCCAGCAGTTACTCCCGGGTAGGCGAGCAGTACTTC. Its translation is CASSYSRVGEQYF.

This chain connects TRBV4-3 to TRBJ2-5, with D uncertain. This CDR3 region has 15 residues. Trimming removed 0 bases at V and 1 base at J, with 9 bases between. Germline CDR1 and CDR2: LGHNA and YSLEER. The CDR3 spells CASSQELGPQETQYF. In DNA form, the CDR3 reads TGCGCCAGCAGCCAAGAGCTAGGGCCCCAAGAGACCCAGTACTTC.

This clonotype has just a few counts. V gene TRBV5-1 combines with J gene TRBJ1-6; D not certain. This CDR3 is built from 15 residues. Germline assignment: CDR1 SGHRS and CDR2 YFSETQ. V was shortened by 4 bases and J by 7 bases, with 15 bases between the two germline ends. The CDR3 DNA sequence: TGCGCCAGCAGCGGAAGCGACTTGCTAAATTCACCCCTCCACTTT. This sequence encodes CASSGSDLLNSPLHF.

The genes are TRBV12-3 or TRBV12-4 and TRBJ1-1, with D perhaps TRBD1 (5 bases). Trimming removed 3 bases at V and 5 bases at J, with 10 bases between. CDR3 length: 13 amino acids. CDR3: CASSFRQRTEAFF. CDR3 bases: TGTGCCAGCAGTTTCCGACAGAGAACTGAAGCTTTCTTT.

The chain carries TRBV6-1 and TRBJ2-1; 11 bases are a match to TRBD1. The J call may be faulty, since TRBJ2-7 better matches the DNA end. CDR3 length equals 14 residues. Germline V gene data show CDR1 as MNHNS and CDR2 as SASEGT. CDR3: CAISGDRGFYEQYF. Here the CDR3 DNA reads TGTGCCATAAGCGGGGACAGGGGGTTTTACGAGCAGTACTTC.

V and J are TRBV12-3 or TRBV12-4 and TRBJ1-4; 7 bases are a match to TRBD1. This CDR3 has 14 amino acids. Losses at the gene ends were 5 bases for V and 10 bases for J; bases not matched to a gene: 10. CDR3 bases: TGTGCCAGCAGTGGCGGGACAGTCACGCCAAAACTGTTTTTT. This encodes CASSGGTVTPKLFF.

This clonotype has only a few counts. The chain joins TRBV29-1 to TRBJ1-3; no firm D call. V lost 8 bases, J lost 0 bases, and 14 bases lay in between. CDR3 length equals 14 residues. Looked up from germline, CDR1 is SQVTM and CDR2 is ANQGSEA. The CDR3 DNA reads TGCAGCTCCAGCGGGGAACTCTCTGGAAACACCATATATTTT. Translating it yields CSSSGELSGNTIYF.

The genes are TRBV20-1 and TRBJ2-1; 8 bases line up with TRBD2. J lost 4 bases, V lost 3 bases, and 8 bases had no gene match. The CDR3 loop spans 15 amino acids. Germline loops: CDR1 DFQATT, CDR2 SNEGSKA (reference sequence). CDR3 DNA: TGCAGTGCTAGGGGCGCGGGAGGAGGTTACAATGAGCAGTTCTTC. Translating it yields CSARGAGGGYNEQFF.

This clonotype appeared once. The DNA of the CDR3 is TGTGCCAGCAGTTTAAAGCTGGGGTCTAGCTCCTACGAGCAGTACTTC. It is translated as CASSLKLGSSSYEQYF. The chain joins TRBV12-3 or TRBV12-4 to TRBJ2-7; D is unresolved. V was shortened by 2 bases and J by 0 bases, with 14 bases between the two germline ends. CDR3 length equals 16 residues.

V gene TRBV29-1 combines with J gene TRBJ2-1; no clear D gene. Per the germline V gene, CDR1 is SQVTM and CDR2 is ANQGSEA. The CDR3 contains 13 residues. The V and J ends lost 7 bases and 3 bases respectively, with 13 bases between them. CDR3 nucleotides: TGCAGCGCGATGCCCCCCCTCTACAATGAGCAGTTCTTC. Amino acids: CSAMPPLYNEQFF.

This clonotype was seen a few times. The chain couples TRBV5-1 to TRBJ2-3; D gene uncertain. The ends were cut back, 5 bases at V and 3 bases at J, with 7 bases in the middle. Germline-derived CDR1 and CDR2 are SGHRS and YFSETQ. CDR3 length equals 12 residues. CDR3 protein: CASRLTTDTQYF. The CDR3 DNA follows: TGCGCCAGCAGATTAACGACAGATACGCAGTATTTT.

This clonotype came up a few times. The CDR3 coding sequence is TGTGCCAGCAGCTTAGGTTCCGGCAGACCCTACGAGCAGTACTTC. Protein product: CASSLGSGRPYEQYF. The rearrangement uses TRBV7-9 and TRBJ2-7; D uncertain. The CDR3 runs to 15 residues. The V gene lost 1 base and the J gene lost 2 bases, with 12 bases spanning the gap. CDR1 is SEHNR and CDR2 is FQNEAQ in the germline V gene (reference sequence).

The V gene is TRBV28, the J gene TRBJ2-5, with 10 bases that match TRBD1. Looked up from germline, CDR1 is MDHEN and CDR2 is SYDVKM. V shed 3 bases, J shed 5 bases, and the junction held 6 bases outside the gene matches. There are 15 residues in the CDR3. DNA for the CDR3: TGTGCCAGCAGTTTGGACAGGGGGACTGGCGAGACCCAGTACTTC. It codes for CASSLDRGTGETQYF.

The V and J genes are TRBV24-1 and TRBJ2-7, with D possibly TRBD1 on 5 matching bases. Germline CDR1 and CDR2: KGHDR and SFDVKD. The CDR3 sequence is 13 residues long. With 6 bases removed from V and 10 bases from J, the gap between germline ends came to 18 bases. CDR3 sequence: CATSQGVPEDQYF. Here the CDR3 DNA reads TGTGCCACCAGTCAAGGGGTACCAGAGGACCAGTACTTC.

This clonotype occurred a few times. V usage is TRBV5-1 and J usage is TRBJ2-3; D tentatively reads TRBD1 or TRBD2 (6 bases each). V shed 7 bases and J shed 5 bases, with 23 bases lying between them. The CDR3 runs to 16 residues. Per the germline V gene, CDR1 is SGHRS and CDR2 is YFSETQ. Here the CDR3 reads CASLRALAGGGDTQYF. CDR3 DNA: TGCGCCAGCCTGAGGGCGCTAGCTGGAGGGGGAGATACGCAGTATTTT.

This clonotype has more than one count but fewer than ten. The chain has TRBV4-3 and TRBJ2-7; D is undetermined. CDR1 is LGHNA, CDR2 YSLEER, per germline. The CDR3 length is 13 residues. V dropped 0 bases and J dropped 5 bases, with 8 bases sitting between them. The CDR3 sequence: CASSQDLNDEQYF. The CDR3 bases are TGCGCCAGCAGCCAAGATCTGAATGACGAGCAGTACTTC.

This clonotype was observed a few times. V is TRBV11-2 and J is TRBJ1-1; maybe TRBD1 (5 bases). This CDR3 region has 13 residues. The germline V gene encodes CDR1 SGHAT and CDR2 FQNNGV. Trimming cost V 5 bases and J 4 bases, with 11 bases left between them. The CDR3 protein is CASSAEGTTEAFF. The DNA of the CDR3 is TGTGCCAGCAGCGCCGAGGGGACCACTGAAGCTTTCTTT.

Comment on this clonotype: Mismatch with germline at one junction end may stem from a read error. This chain joins TRBV6-1 and TRBJ2-7, with D uncertain. This CDR3 has 8 residues. CDR1 and CDR2 (germline): MNHNS, SASEGT. The CDR3 bases are TGTGCCAGCAGTGAACCGCTCTTC. Its protein product is CASSEPLF.

The chain combines TRBV7-9 with TRBJ2-1; D possibly matches TRBD1 or TRBD2 (5 bases each). This CDR3 has 16 amino acids. Trimming took 0 bases from V and 1 from J, leaving 10 bases between them. Germline assignment: CDR1 SEHNR and CDR2 FQNEAQ (reference sequence). The CDR3 nucleotides are TGTGCCAGCAGCTTAGCCCTGGGGACGTCCTACAATGAGCAGTTCTTC. It codes for CASSLALGTSYNEQFF.

The chain is built from TRBV10-3 and TRBJ2-5; D might be TRBD1 (6 bases). This CDR3 region has 15 residues. The germline gives CDR1 ENHRY, CDR2 SYGVKD. Deletions cut 3 bases from V and 4 bases from J, with 15 bases between. CDR3 region: CAISDRWDKGETQYF. CDR3 nucleotide sequence: TGTGCCATCAGTGATAGATGGGACAAAGGAGAGACCCAGTACTTC.

This clonotype was counted many times. The V call is TRBV7-9, the J call TRBJ2-1; D ambiguous. Trimming took 1 base from V and 6 from J, leaving 4 bases between them. The CDR3 contains 12 residues. CDR1 is SEHNR and CDR2 is FQNEAQ in the germline V gene (reference sequence). The CDR3 DNA sequence: TGTGCCAGCAGCTTAGGGGCCAATGAGCAGTTCTTC. It yields the protein CASSLGANEQFF.

The chain is built from TRBV25-1 and TRBJ1-1; the D gene is possibly TRBD1 (5 bases). CDR1 MGHDK and CDR2 SYGVNS come from the germline V gene. There are 13 residues in the CDR3. V was cut by 1 base and J by 10 bases, with 13 bases left in between. Here the CDR3 reads CASSELGQSGAFF. The DNA for the CDR3 is TGTGCCAGCAGTGAATTGGGGCAGAGCGGAGCTTTCTTT.

This clonotype was seen a handful of times. V gene TRBV28 combines with J gene TRBJ2-2; 7 bases map to TRBD1. The J segment lost 7 bases and the V segment lost 3 bases, leaving 11 bases of the junction unmatched. The CDR3 is 16 residues long. CDR1 is MDHEN and CDR2 is SYDVKM in the germline V gene. CDR3 region: CASSFRPQGRDGELFF. Written as DNA, the CDR3 is TGTGCCAGCAGTTTTCGACCACAGGGGAGAGACGGGGAGCTGTTTTTT. The variable domain in full, completed from reference TRBV28 and TRBJ2-2, reads DVKVTQSSRYLVKRTGEKVFLECVQDMDHENMFWYRQDPGLGLRLIYFSYDVKMKEKGDIPEGYSVSREKKERFSLILESASTNQTSMYLCASSFRPQGRDGELFFGEGSRLTVL.

This clonotype was detected a few times. The conserved final phenylalanine or tryptophan is absent from the CDR3, which likely points to a read error. The chain employs TRBV12-3 or TRBV12-4 and TRBJ2-5; D not certain. The CDR3 extends over 15 amino acids. V gave up 3 bases and J gave up 3 bases, with 14 bases separating them. For the CDR3, the DNA is TGTGCCAGCAGTTTCTCCGGCGCGCCTGAAGAGACCCAGTACCTC. Its protein product is CASSFSGAPEETQYL.

The sample holds many counts of this clonotype. J is TRBJ2-5 and V is TRBV6-6; D unclear. Germline values: CDR1 MNHNY, CDR2 SVGAGI (reference sequence). The V end was cut by 0 bases, the J end by 4 bases, with 3 bases between. The CDR3 length is 12 residues. The CDR3 DNA follows: TGTGCCAGCAGTTACTCCGCAGAGACCCAGTACTTC. Amino acids: CASSYSAETQYF.